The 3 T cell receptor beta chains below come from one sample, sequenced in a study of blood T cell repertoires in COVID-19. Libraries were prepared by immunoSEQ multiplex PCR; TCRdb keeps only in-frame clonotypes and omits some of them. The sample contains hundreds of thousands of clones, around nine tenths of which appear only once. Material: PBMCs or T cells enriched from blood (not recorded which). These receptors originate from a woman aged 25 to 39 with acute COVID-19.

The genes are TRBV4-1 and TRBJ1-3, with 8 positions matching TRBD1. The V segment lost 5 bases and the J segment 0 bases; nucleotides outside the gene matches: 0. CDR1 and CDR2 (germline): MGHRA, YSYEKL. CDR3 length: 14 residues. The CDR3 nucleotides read TGCGCCAGCAGCGGACAGGGCTCTGGAAACACCATATATTTT. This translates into CASSGQGSGNTIYF.

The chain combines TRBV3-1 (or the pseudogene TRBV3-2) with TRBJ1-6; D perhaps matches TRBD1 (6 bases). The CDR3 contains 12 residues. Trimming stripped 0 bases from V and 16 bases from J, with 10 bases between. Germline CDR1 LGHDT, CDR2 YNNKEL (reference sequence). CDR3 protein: CASSQEARGLHF. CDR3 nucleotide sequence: TGTGCCAGCAGCCAAGAGGCAAGGGGGCTCCACTTT.

CDR3 amino acids: CASSSQTSVVETQYF. For the CDR3, the DNA is TGTGCCAGTAGTAGTCAGACTAGCGTGGTAGAGACCCAGTACTTC. The chain has TRBV19 and TRBJ2-5; 8 nucleotides line up with TRBD2. CDR1 is LNHDA and CDR2 is SQIVND in the germline V gene (reference sequence). V shed 4 bases and J 4 bases; nucleotides not matched to a gene: 8. This CDR3 contains 15 residues.